This T cell receptor (beta chain) was recovered during a study of neurological immune-mediated disorders. Specified time point: longitudinal time-point 3. The unsorted libraries originated from 2 million PBMCs kept at -80 C. The cDNA was generated through 5'RACE incorporating 10-nucleotide random UMIs. One entry per CDR3 protein results from TCRdb running MiXCR on the 5' RACE reads. This sample has more than 95,000 distinct CDR3 sequences, with about 10% found just once. With 2 bases removed from V and 2 bases from J, the gap between germline ends came to 16 bases. The germline gives CDR1 SGHDT, CDR2 YYEEEE. The CDR3 consists of 16 residues.

The clonotype was recovered from a female donor with HTLV-1-associated myelopathy (HAM/TSP). Sequencing was done on a sample of PBMCs. This chain connects TRBV5-6 to TRBJ1-2; maybe TRBD1 (5 bases). This CDR3 reads CASSFRTIEENYGYTF. CDR3 coding DNA: TGTGCCAGCAGCTTTCGGACAATAGAGGAGAACTATGGCTACACCTTC.